This TCR beta chain comes out of a study of blood T cell repertoires in COVID-19. About the research overall: Samples came from the United States, Italy and Spain, spanning acute and convalescent COVID-19. PBMCs, B-cell-depleted T cells, or T cells provided the cDNA or gDNA that made up the material.

The CDR3 extends over 15 amino acids. CDR1 WSHSY and CDR2 SAAADI come from the germline V gene. V lost 3 bases and J 3 bases, leaving 12 bases between the germline ends. Per the original data handling: Reference gene primers were amplified, and this amplification served to estimate nucleated cell counts. Only in-frame clones appear in the TCRdb table, and some are missing; sequencing was by immunoSEQ multiplex PCR. V and J calls plus clone size are reproduced from that table; the DNA served to infer D and trimming. The table has some 70,000 clones, more than 60% seen once. Specimen: peripheral blood. V and J are TRBV10-2 and TRBJ2-1; D ambiguous. This TCR was recovered from a man aged 60 to 75 with acute or convalescent COVID-19. This CDR3 reads CASSDAAAVYNEQFF. The CDR3 DNA follows: TGCGCCAGCAGTGATGCCGCGGCGGTCTACAATGAGCAGTTCTTC.